This T cell receptor (beta chain) was sequenced in a study of tumor-infiltrating lymphocytes in primary liver carcinoma. Across the study: Per sample, productive TCRbeta reads numbered roughly 3.65 to 8 million, similar across tissue types.

V was trimmed by 3 bases and J by 7 bases, leaving 4 bases between them. Looked up from germline, CDR1 is SGHRS and CDR2 is YFSETQ. The CDR3 spans 11 residues. Synthesis of TCR beta cDNA was carried out from about 540 ng total RNA with a constant-region primer. Libraries for TCR beta were built through three nested multiplex PCR rounds, which together made up a slightly modified ARM-PCR procedure. Running approximately 10 cycles apiece, the first two PCR rounds relied on TRBV1-TRBV30 forward primers together with a C-beta reverse primer. Each CDR3 protein gets one entry after TCRdb re-called the multiplex PCR reads with MiXCR. The sample records approximately 320,000 distinct CDR3 sequences, around three fifths being singletons. The authors took blood RNA from unsorted whole blood and also extracted germline DNA.

The receptor comes from a woman aged 25 to 39 with primary liver carcinoma and hepatitis B virus infection. What was sequenced was peripheral blood. The V and J genes are TRBV5-1 and TRBJ2-2; D not certain. CDR3: CASSYRGELFF. CDR3 coding DNA: TGCGCCAGCAGCTATCGCGGGGAGCTGTTTTTT.